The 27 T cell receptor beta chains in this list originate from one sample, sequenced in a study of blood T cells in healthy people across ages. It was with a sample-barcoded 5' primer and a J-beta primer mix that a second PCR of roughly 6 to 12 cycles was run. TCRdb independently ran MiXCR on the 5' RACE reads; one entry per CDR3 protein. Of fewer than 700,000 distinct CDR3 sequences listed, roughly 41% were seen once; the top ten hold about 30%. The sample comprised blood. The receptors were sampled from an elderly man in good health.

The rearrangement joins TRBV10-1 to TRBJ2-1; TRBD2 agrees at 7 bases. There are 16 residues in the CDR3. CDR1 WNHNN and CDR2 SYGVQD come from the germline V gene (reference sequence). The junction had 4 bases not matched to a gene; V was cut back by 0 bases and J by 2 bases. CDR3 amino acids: CASSESARGAYNEQFF. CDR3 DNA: TGCGCCAGCAGTGAGTCTGCCCGGGGGGCCTACAATGAGCAGTTCTTC.

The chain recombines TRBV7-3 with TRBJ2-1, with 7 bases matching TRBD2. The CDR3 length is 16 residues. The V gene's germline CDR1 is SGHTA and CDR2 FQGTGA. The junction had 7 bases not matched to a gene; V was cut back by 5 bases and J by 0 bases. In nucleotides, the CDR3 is TGTGCCAGCAGCCCGACTAGCAAAGTCTCCTACAATGAGCAGTTCTTC. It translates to CASSPTSKVSYNEQFF.

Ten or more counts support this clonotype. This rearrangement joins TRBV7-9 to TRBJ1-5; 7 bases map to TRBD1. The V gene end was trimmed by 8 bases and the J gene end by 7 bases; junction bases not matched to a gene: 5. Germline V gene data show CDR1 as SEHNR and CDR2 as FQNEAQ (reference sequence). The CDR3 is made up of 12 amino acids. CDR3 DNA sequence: TGTGCCAGCTGTATAGGGGGCCAGCCCCAGCATTTT. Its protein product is CASCIGGQPQHF.

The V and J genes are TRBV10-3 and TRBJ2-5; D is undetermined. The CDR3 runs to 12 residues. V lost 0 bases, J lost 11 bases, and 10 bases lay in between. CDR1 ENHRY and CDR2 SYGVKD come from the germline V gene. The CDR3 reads CAISESGFAQYF. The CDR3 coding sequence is TGTGCCATCAGTGAGTCAGGGTTTGCGCAGTACTTC.

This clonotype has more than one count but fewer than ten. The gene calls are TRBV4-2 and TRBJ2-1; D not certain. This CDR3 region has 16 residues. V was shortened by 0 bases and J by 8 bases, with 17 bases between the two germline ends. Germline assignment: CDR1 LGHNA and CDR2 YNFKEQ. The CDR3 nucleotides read TGTGCCAGCAGCCAAGATTGGAAACGGCTAACAGATGAGCAGTTCTTC. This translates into CASSQDWKRLTDEQFF.

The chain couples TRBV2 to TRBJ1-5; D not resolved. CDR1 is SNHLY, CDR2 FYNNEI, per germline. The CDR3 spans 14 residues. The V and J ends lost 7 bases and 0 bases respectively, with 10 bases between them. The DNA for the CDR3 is TGTGCCAGCAATCAACGGAATAGCAATCAGCCCCAGCATTTT. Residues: CASNQRNSNQPQHF. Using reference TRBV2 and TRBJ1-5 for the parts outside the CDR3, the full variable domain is EPEVTQTPSHQVTQMGQEVILRCVPISNHLYFYWYRQILGQKVEFLVSFYNNEISEKSEIFDDQFSVERPDGSNFTLKIRSTKLEDSAMYFCASNQRNSNQPQHFGDGTRLSIL.

In nucleotides, the CDR3 is TGTGCCAGCAGTGGAGATCCCGAGCGGGAGGGGTTCTTC. This gives the protein CASSGDPEREGFF. The chain carries TRBV28 and TRBJ2-1, with 10 bases aligning to TRBD2. This CDR3 comprises 13 residues. V lost 5 bases and J lost 15; bases outside the gene matches: 10. Germline lookup yields CDR1 MDHEN and CDR2 SYDVKM.

The CDR3 region is CATSDPTGSGANVLTF. Here the CDR3 DNA reads TGTGCCACCAGTGACCCGACAGGGTCTGGGGCCAACGTCCTGACTTTC. The genes are TRBV24-1 and TRBJ2-6; TRBD1 aligns across 7 bases. Germline V gene lookup returns CDR1 KGHDR and CDR2 SFDVKD. The V gene end was trimmed by 4 bases and the J gene end by 1 base; junction bases not matched to a gene: 3. This CDR3 is built from 16 residues.

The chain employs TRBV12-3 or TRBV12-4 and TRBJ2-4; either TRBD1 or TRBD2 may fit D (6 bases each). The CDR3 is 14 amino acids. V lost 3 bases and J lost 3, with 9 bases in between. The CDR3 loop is CASSFEGGKNIQYF. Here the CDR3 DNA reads TGTGCCAGCAGTTTCGAGGGGGGCAAAAACATTCAGTACTTC.

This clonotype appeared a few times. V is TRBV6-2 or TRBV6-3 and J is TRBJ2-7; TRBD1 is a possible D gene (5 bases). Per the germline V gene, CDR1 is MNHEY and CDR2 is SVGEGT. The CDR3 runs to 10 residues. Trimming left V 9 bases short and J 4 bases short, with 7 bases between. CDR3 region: CASQGYEQYF. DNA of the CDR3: TGTGCCAGTCAGGGTTACGAGCAGTACTTC.

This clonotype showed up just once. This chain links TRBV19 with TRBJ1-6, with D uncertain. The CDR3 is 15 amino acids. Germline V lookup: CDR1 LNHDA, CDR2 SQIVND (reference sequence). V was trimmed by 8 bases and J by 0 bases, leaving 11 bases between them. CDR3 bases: TGTGCCAGTGTAACAAGGAGCTCCTATAATTCACCCCTCCACTTT. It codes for CASVTRSSYNSPLHF. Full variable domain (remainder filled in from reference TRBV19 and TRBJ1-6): DGGITQSPKYLFRKEGQNVTLSCEQNLNHDAMYWYRQDPGQGLRLIYYSQIVNDFQKGDIAEGYSVSREKKESFPLTVTSAQKNPTAFYLCASVTRSSYNSPLHFGNGTRLTVT.

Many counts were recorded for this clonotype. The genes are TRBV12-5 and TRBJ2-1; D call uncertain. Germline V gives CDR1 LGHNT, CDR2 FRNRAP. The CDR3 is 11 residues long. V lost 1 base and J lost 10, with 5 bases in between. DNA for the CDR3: TGTGCTAGTGGTTTGGACGTCGAGCAGTTCTTC. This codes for CASGLDVEQFF.

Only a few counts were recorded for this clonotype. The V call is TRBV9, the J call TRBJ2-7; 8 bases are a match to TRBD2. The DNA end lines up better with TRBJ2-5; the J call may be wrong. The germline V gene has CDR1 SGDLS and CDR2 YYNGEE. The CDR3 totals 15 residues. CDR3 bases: TGTGCCAGCAGCGGAACCGGGACTAGAACAGAGACCCAGTACTTC. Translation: CASSGTGTRTETQYF.

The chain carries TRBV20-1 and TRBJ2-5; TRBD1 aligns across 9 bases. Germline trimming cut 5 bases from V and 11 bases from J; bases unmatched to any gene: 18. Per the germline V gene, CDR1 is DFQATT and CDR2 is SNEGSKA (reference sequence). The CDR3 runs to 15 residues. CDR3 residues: CSAAPGTGLLDEQYF. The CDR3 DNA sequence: TGCAGTGCTGCCCCCGGGACAGGGCTTTTAGATGAGCAGTACTTC.

CDR3 region: CASSYQEGSEKLFF. CDR3 nucleotide sequence: TGTGCCAGCAGTTACCAGGAGGGGTCTGAAAAACTGTTTTTT. The chain couples TRBV7-2 to TRBJ1-4, with D tentatively TRBD1 (5 bases). The CDR3 extends over 14 amino acids. Looked up from germline, CDR1 is SGHTA and CDR2 is FQGNSA. V was clipped by 6 bases and J by 7 bases, with 15 bases between them.

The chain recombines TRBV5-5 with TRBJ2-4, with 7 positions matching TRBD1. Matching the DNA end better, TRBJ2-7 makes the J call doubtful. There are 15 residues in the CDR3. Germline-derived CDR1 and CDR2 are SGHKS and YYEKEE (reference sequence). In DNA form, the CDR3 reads TGTGCCAGCAGGCGTGGACAGGACCCTGTTTACGAGCAGTACTTC. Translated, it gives CASRRGQDPVYEQYF.

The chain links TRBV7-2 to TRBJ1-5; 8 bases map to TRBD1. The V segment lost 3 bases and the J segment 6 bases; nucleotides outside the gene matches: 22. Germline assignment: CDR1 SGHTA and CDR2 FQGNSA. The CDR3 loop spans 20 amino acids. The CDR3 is CASSLGLRGPGQAITQPQHF. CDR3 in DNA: TGTGCCAGCAGCTTGGGTCTTAGGGGCCCGGGACAGGCGATTACTCAGCCCCAGCATTTT.

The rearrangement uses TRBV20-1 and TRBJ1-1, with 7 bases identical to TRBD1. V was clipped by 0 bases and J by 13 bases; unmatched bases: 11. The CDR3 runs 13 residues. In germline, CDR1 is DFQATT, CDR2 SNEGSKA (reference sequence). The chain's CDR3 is CSARDQRGRGVFF. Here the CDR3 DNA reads TGCAGTGCTAGAGATCAGAGGGGGCGCGGCGTTTTCTTT.

This CDR3 reads CASSYSRRTVSNQPQHF. The DNA of the CDR3 is TGTGCCAGCAGTTACTCCCGGAGAACCGTTAGCAATCAGCCCCAGCATTTT. The chain carries TRBV6-2 or TRBV6-3 and TRBJ1-5, with D uncertain. This CDR3 comprises 17 residues. V was shortened by 0 bases and J by 0 bases, with 12 bases between the two germline ends. CDR1 and CDR2 (germline): MNHEY, SVGEGT.

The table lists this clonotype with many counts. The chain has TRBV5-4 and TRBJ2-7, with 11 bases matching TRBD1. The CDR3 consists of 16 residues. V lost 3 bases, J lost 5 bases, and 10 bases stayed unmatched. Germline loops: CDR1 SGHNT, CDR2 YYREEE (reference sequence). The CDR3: CASSYEGQGASHEQYF. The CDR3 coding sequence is TGTGCCAGCAGCTACGAAGGACAGGGGGCATCGCACGAGCAGTACTTC.

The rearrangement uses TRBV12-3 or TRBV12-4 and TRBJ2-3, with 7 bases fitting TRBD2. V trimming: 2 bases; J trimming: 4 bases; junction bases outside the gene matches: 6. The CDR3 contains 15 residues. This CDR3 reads CASSLTGRGSDTQYF. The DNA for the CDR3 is TGTGCCAGCAGTTTAACGGGGAGGGGATCAGATACGCAGTATTTT.

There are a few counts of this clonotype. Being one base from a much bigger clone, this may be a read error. CDR3 nucleotide sequence: TGTGCCAGCAGCCAACGGACTACCACGGAGACCCAGTACTTC. Protein: CASSQRTTTETQYF. The chain is built from TRBV7-9 and TRBJ2-5, with D maybe TRBD2 (6 bases). The CDR3 has 14 amino acids. The germline CDR1 and CDR2 sequences are SEHNR and FQNEAQ (reference sequence). Deletions cut 5 bases from V and 5 bases from J, with 15 bases between.

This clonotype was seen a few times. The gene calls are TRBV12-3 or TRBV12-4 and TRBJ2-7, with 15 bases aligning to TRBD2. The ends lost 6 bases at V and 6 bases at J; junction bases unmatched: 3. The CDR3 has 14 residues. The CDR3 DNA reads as TGTGCCAGCAGACAGGGACTAGCGGGAGGCGAGCAGTACTTC. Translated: CASRQGLAGGEQYF.

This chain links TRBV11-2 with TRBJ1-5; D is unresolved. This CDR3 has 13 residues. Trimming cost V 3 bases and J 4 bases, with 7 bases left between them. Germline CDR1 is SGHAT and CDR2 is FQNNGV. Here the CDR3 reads CASSFYQNQPQHF. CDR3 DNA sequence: TGTGCCAGCAGCTTCTATCAGAATCAGCCCCAGCATTTT.

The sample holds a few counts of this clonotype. This chain's CDR3 is CSARDRLARDTQYF. The CDR3 coding sequence is TGCAGTGCTAGAGATCGACTAGCGAGAGATACGCAGTATTTT. The chain is built from TRBV20-1 and TRBJ2-3, with 8 bases identical to TRBD2. V dropped 0 bases and J dropped 5; count of bases not matched to a gene: 4. Germline V gene sequence: CDR1 DFQATT, CDR2 SNEGSKA (reference sequence). This CDR3 contains 14 residues.

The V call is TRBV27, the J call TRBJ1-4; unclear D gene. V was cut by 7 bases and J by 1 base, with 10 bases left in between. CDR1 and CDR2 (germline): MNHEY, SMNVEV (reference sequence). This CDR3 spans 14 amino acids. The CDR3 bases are TGTGCCAGCACCTCAGGTCTAACTAATGAAAAACTGTTTTTT. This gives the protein CASTSGLTNEKLFF.

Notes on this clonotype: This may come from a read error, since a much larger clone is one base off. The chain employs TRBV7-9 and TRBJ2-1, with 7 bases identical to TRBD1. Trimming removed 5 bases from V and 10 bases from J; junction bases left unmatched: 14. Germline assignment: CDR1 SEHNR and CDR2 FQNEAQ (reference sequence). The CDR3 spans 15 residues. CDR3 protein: CASSEQGPLSYEQFF. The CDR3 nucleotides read TGTGCCAGCAGCGAACAGGGGCCCCTCTCCTACGAGCAGTTCTTC.